This T cell receptor beta chain was retrieved from a study of cytomegalovirus exposure and HLA in healthy donors. Study information: In terms of ancestry, the Caucasian-associated cluster contained roughly 81% of the approximately 430 genotyped donors. Study-wide results and limits: As a later analysis showed, a missense DCLRE1C variant was linked to trimming of TCR beta V- and J-genes. Clonal expansion was found to be greater in HLA-associated TCR beta chains than in equally common others in a later analysis. TCR beta sequences reportedly predicted the HLA-A and HLA-B alleles of most subjects accurately.

In the PCR, 60 Vbeta and 13 Jbeta primers were used. TCRdb keeps only in-frame clones here, not all; method: immunoSEQ multiplex PCR. In the table there are some 110,000 clones, about four fifths of which are singletons. The CDR3 has 19 residues. Germline V CDR1 and CDR2: LGHNA, YSLEER. The V end was cut by 2 bases, the J end by 2 bases, with 23 bases between. Turning to this clone: As yet, its antigen is unknown.

The V and J genes are TRBV4-3 and TRBJ2-3; the D gene is possibly TRBD2 (6 bases). Sequenced: PBMCs. This sequence was found in a man aged 30 to 45 in good health and CMV-seronegative. The CDR3 bases are TGCGCCAGCAGCCAACGGGCGTGGGGGGAAGACATCCTCACAGATACGCAGTATTTT. Amino acids: CASSQRAWGEDILTDTQYF.